The following is a TCR beta chain sequence with its context. Symptom resolution, clearance, or two negative PCRs marked the recovered donors of Cohort 3. The CDR3 spans 14 residues. Germline lookup yields CDR1 LGHDT and CDR2 YNNKEL (reference sequence). J lost 5 bases, V lost 8 bases, and 6 bases had no gene match. The entry originates in a study of blood T cell repertoires in COVID-19. Study summary: From T cells, B-cell-depleted T cells, or PBMCs came the material, which was cDNA or gDNA.

In the original workflow: From reference gene primer amplification, estimates of nucleated cell counts were derived. Generated by immunoSEQ multiplex PCR, the TCRdb table keeps only in-frame clones and is missing some. That table supplies the V and J calls and clone size; D and trimming were determined from the DNA. The sample records about 290,000 clones, roughly nine tenths being singletons. The material sequenced was PBMCs or T cells enriched from blood (not recorded which). The chain is built from TRBV3-1 (or the pseudogene TRBV3-2) and TRBJ1-4, with 9 bases fitting TRBD1. The origin of this receptor is a woman aged 40 to 49 who had recovered from COVID-19. The CDR3 loop is CASEGTGGNEKLFF. In nucleotides, the CDR3 is TGTGCCAGCGAAGGTACAGGGGGCAATGAAAAACTGTTTTTT.